The following is a T cell receptor beta chain sequence with its context. Its antigen remains unknown. Libraries were prepared by immunoSEQ multiplex PCR; TCRdb keeps only in-frame clonotypes and omits some of them. The sample carries approximately 20,000 clones, roughly two thirds recorded once. Per germline, CDR1 LNHDA and CDR2 SQIVND (reference sequence). Trimming pared 3 bases from V and 5 bases from J, leaving 11 bases between. The CDR3 is 14 residues long. This sample was included in a study of Tregs in tolerant kidney transplant recipients. Specimen: Tregs from blood cultured with allogeneic cells. The receptor comes from a human donor in good health. The chain combines TRBV19 with TRBJ1-3; D gene unclear. The CDR3 DNA sequence: TGTGCCAGTAGTATTGGGATCGTCAGAAACACCATATATTTT. Amino acids: CASSIGIVRNTIYF.